This TCR beta chain was sequenced for a study of metastatic and nonmetastatic thyroid tumors. As for the study in general: Comparative analysis of repertoires was undertaken across blood and tumor or nodule tissue obtained from malignant and benign thyroid patients.

Study observations and caveats: A significant increase in TCR beta diversity was reportedly seen in malignant thyroid tumors relative to benign nodules, in blood and tumor.

Remarks on this clone: Its target is unknown.

Each patient went into thyroid surgery without having received any treatment. Using MiXCR, TCRdb reanalyzed the PCR reads. The sample lists 8,000 to 8,500 clones; approximately 40% were seen once. The CDR3 covers 12 residues. Looked up from germline, CDR1 is GTSNPN and CDR2 is SVGIG (reference sequence). V lost 3 bases to trimming and J lost 8 bases, with 13 bases between them. The receptor comes from a male donor with papillary thyroid cancer or a benign thyroid nodule (not recorded which). Some clones in this sample may be carry-over from other donors' samples. Sequencing input: tumor tissue. V and J are TRBV30 and TRBJ1-2, with D maybe TRBD1 (6 bases). CDR3 DNA sequence: TGTGCCTGGAGGTTAGGACAGTCCGGCTACACCTTC. Its protein product is CAWRLGQSGYTF. Variable domain in full (rest from reference TRBV30 and TRBJ1-2): SQTIHQWPATLVQPVGSPLSLECTVEGTSNPNLYWYRQAAGRGLQLLFYSVGIGQISSEVPQNLSASRPQDRQFILSSKKLLLSDSGFYLCAWRLGQSGYTFGSGTRLTVV.